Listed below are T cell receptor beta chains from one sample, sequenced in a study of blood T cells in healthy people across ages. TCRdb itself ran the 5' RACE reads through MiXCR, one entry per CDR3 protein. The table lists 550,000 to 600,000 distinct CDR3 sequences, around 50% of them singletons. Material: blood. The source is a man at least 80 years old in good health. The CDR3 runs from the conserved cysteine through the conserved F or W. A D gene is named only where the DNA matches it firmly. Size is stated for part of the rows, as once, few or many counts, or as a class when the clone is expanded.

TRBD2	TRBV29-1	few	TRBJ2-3	CSVVNSGGVDTQYF	TGCAGCGTTGTTAATAGCGGGGGGGTAGATACGCAGTATTTT
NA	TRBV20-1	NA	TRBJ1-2	CSARWRNEPDYTF	TGCAGTGCTAGGTGGCGGAATGAACCTGACTACACCTTC
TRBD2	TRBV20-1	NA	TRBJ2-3	CSASGGTSGNRDTQYF	TGCAGTGCTAGCGGGGGGACTAGCGGGAATCGGGATACGCAGTATTTT
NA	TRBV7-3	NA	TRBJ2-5	CASSSDGSPETQYF	TGTGCCAGCAGCTCTGACGGGAGTCCTGAGACCCAGTACTTC
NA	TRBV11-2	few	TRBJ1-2	CASSLSLAQNYGYTF	TGTGCCAGCAGCTTATCCCTAGCACAAAACTATGGCTACACCTTC
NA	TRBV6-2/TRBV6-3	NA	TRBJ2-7	CASERGNEQYF	TGTGCCAGCGAGAGGGGGAATGAGCAGTACTTC
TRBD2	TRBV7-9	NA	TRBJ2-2	CASSLGGRNTGELFF	TGTGCCAGCAGCTTAGGCGGGAGGAACACCGGGGAGCTGTTTTTT
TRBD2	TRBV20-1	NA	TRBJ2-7	CSASPSGSYEQYF	TGCAGTGCTAGTCCTAGCGGGAGTTACGAGCAGTACTTC
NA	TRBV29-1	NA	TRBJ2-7	CSVKIAHEQYF	TGCAGCGTTAAGATAGCCCACGAGCAGTACTTC
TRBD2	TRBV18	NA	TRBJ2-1	CASSPAGGPPGQFF	TGTGCCAGCTCACCAGCGGGGGGGCCTCCGGGGCAGTTCTTC
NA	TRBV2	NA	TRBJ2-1	CASKGLSSYNEQFF	TGTGCCAGCAAGGGACTTAGCTCCTACAATGAGCAGTTCTTC
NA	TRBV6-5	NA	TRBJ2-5	CASNRDSGAYGQYF	TGTGCCAGCAATCGGGACTCTGGAGCCTACGGGCAGTACTTC
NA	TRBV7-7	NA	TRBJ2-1	CASSQASVGEQFF	TGTGCTAGCAGCCAGGCGTCAGTGGGTGAGCAGTTCTTC
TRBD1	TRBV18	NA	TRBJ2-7	CASSFGAQGAYEQYF	TGTGCCAGCTCGTTTGGGGCACAGGGGGCGTACGAGCAGTACTTC
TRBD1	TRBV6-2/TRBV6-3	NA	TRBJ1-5	CASSALPGQGIPPQHF	TGTGCCAGCAGCGCCCTACCGGGACAGGGGATCCCGCCCCAGCATTTT
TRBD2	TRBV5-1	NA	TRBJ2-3	CASSFVAGGDTQYF	TGCGCCAGCAGCTTTGTAGCGGGAGGGGATACGCAGTATTTT
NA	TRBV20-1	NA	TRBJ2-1	CSARGPVTTHTYNEQFF	TGCAGTGCTAGAGGGCCCGTCACGACGCACACCTACAATGAGCAGTTCTTC
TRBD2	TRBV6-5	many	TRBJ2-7	CASSYGRGLALLYEQYF	TGTGCCAGCAGTTACGGGCGGGGACTAGCGCTGCTCTACGAGCAGTACTTC
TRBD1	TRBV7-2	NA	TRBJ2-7	CASRYRGRWEQYF	TGTGCCAGCAGGTACAGGGGGCGCTGGGAGCAGTACTTC
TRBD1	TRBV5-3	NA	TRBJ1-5	CAGSPGLTAFMLEGTETNQPQHF	TGTGCCGGATCTCCCGGCCTGACAGCATTTATGTTGGAGGGGACAGAGACTAATCAGCCCCAGCATTTT
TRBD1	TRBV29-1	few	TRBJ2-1	CSVGGQGALPYNEQFF	TGCAGCGTGGGTGGACAGGGGGCTCTTCCCTACAATGAGCAGTTCTTC
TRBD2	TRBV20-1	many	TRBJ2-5	CSATIPLAGVLETQYF	TGCAGTGCAACGATCCCTCTAGCGGGAGTATTAGAGACCCAGTACTTC
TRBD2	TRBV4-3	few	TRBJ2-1	CASSQETGGKQFF	TGCGCCAGCAGCCAAGAGACGGGAGGGAAGCAGTTCTTC
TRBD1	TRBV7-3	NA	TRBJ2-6	CASSPSSGTGASRGLGANVLTF	TGTGCCAGCAGCCCATCTTCCGGGACAGGGGCTTCGAGAGGCCTTGGAGCCAACGTCCTGACTTTC
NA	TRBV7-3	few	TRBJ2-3	CASSPSASTDTQYF	TGTGCCAGCAGCCCCTCGGCGAGCACAGATACGCAGTATTTT